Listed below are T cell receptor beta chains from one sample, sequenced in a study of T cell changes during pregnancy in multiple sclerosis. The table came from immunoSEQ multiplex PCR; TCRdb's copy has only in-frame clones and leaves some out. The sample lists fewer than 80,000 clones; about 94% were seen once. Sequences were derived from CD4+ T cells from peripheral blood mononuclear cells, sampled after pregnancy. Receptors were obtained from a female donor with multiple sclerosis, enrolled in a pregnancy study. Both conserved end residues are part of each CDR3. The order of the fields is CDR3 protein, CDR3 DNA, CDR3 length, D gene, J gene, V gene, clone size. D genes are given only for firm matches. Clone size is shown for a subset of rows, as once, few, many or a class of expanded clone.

cdr3_aa: CASRSGRGIGNQPQHF
cdr3_nt: TGTGCCAGCAGGTCGGGCCGGGGAATAGGCAATCAGCCCCAGCATTTT
cdr3_length: 16
d_call: NA
j_call: TRBJ1-5
v_call: TRBV7-8
clone_size: NA

cdr3_aa: CASTVGGSYEQYF
cdr3_nt: TGTGCCAGCACGGTGGGGGGTTCCTACGAGCAGTACTTC
cdr3_length: 13
d_call: NA
j_call: TRBJ2-7
v_call: TRBV28
clone_size: once

cdr3_aa: CASSVLVAGGGNEQFF
cdr3_nt: TGTGCCAGCAGCGTATTGGTAGCGGGAGGTGGAAATGAGCAGTTCTTC
cdr3_length: 16
d_call: TRBD2
j_call: TRBJ2-1
v_call: TRBV9
clone_size: once

cdr3_aa: CAWGPGTGFYEQYF
cdr3_nt: TGTGCCTGGGGCCCAGGGACAGGGTTTTACGAGCAGTACTTC
cdr3_length: 14
d_call: TRBD1
j_call: TRBJ2-7
v_call: TRBV30
clone_size: NA

cdr3_aa: CASRAWTANQPQHF
cdr3_nt: TGTGCCAGCAGGGCCTGGACAGCTAATCAGCCCCAGCATTTT
cdr3_length: 14
d_call: NA
j_call: TRBJ1-5
v_call: TRBV2
clone_size: once

cdr3_aa: CAWRAGGRVYEQYF
cdr3_nt: TGTGCCTGGAGAGCTGGTGGGAGGGTCTACGAGCAGTACTTC
cdr3_length: 14
d_call: TRBD2
j_call: TRBJ2-7
v_call: TRBV30
clone_size: NA

cdr3_aa: CASSLNPTGNTEAFF
cdr3_nt: TGCGCCAGCAGCTTAAATCCGACAGGAAACACTGAAGCTTTCTTT
cdr3_length: 15
d_call: NA
j_call: TRBJ1-1
v_call: TRBV5-1
clone_size: NA

cdr3_aa: CASSTNGRGANNEQFF
cdr3_nt: TGTGCCAGCAGCACCAACGGGAGAGGGGCTAACAATGAGCAGTTCTTC
cdr3_length: 16
d_call: NA
j_call: TRBJ2-1
v_call: TRBV5-4
clone_size: NA

cdr3_aa: CASSPEVSRSKQYF
cdr3_nt: TGTGCCAGCAGCCCAGAGGTCTCGCGGAGTAAGCAGTATTTT
cdr3_length: 14
d_call: NA
j_call: TRBJ2-3
v_call: TRBV7-2
clone_size: NA

cdr3_aa: CASSLADSSSGNTIYF
cdr3_nt: TGTGCCAGCAGCCTAGCGGACTCTAGCTCTGGAAACACCATATATTTT
cdr3_length: 16
d_call: NA
j_call: TRBJ1-3
v_call: TRBV9
clone_size: NA

cdr3_aa: CASSGEHYYGYTF
cdr3_nt: TGTGCCTCAAGCGGGGAGCACTACTATGGCTACACCTTC
cdr3_length: 13
d_call: NA
j_call: TRBJ1-2
v_call: TRBV28
clone_size: NA

cdr3_aa: CASSLAGGPYEQYF
cdr3_nt: TGTGCCAGCAGTCTAGCGGGAGGGCCTTACGAGCAGTACTTC
cdr3_length: 14
d_call: TRBD2
j_call: TRBJ2-7
v_call: TRBV27
clone_size: NA

cdr3_aa: CASSFTGSTDTQYF
cdr3_nt: TGTGCCAGCAGCTTTACAGGCAGCACAGATACGCAGTATTTT
cdr3_length: 14
d_call: NA
j_call: TRBJ2-3
v_call: TRBV11-3
clone_size: NA

cdr3_aa: CGTRPGTSSYEQYF
cdr3_nt: TGTGGCACAAGACCAGGGACTAGTTCCTACGAGCAGTACTTC
cdr3_length: 14
d_call: TRBD2
j_call: TRBJ2-7
v_call: TRBV7-8
clone_size: once

cdr3_aa: CASSYPPPGEQYF
cdr3_nt: TGTGCCAGCAGTTACCCCCCCCCGGGCGAGCAGTACTTC
cdr3_length: 13
d_call: NA
j_call: TRBJ2-7
v_call: TRBV6-6
clone_size: NA

cdr3_aa: CASSFLGDMNTEAFF
cdr3_nt: TGTGCCAGCAGCTTCCTAGGGGACATGAACACTGAAGCTTTCTTT
cdr3_length: 15
d_call: NA
j_call: TRBJ1-1
v_call: TRBV7-8
clone_size: NA

cdr3_aa: CASNSGTRRNTIYF
cdr3_nt: TGTGCCAGTAACTCAGGTACTCGCCGAAACACCATATATTTT
cdr3_length: 14
d_call: NA
j_call: TRBJ1-3
v_call: TRBV19
clone_size: NA

cdr3_aa: CASSVPVEPYNEQFF
cdr3_nt: TGTGCCAGCAGTGTTCCTGTGGAGCCCTACAATGAGCAGTTCTTC
cdr3_length: 15
d_call: NA
j_call: TRBJ2-1
v_call: TRBV6-4
clone_size: NA

cdr3_aa: CASTTGNTEAFF
cdr3_nt: TGTGCCAGTACTACGGGTAACACTGAAGCTTTCTTT
cdr3_length: 12
d_call: NA
j_call: TRBJ1-1
v_call: TRBV19
clone_size: NA

cdr3_aa: CATSRDRTSGGEQYF
cdr3_nt: TGTGCCACCAGCAGAGATCGGACTAGCGGGGGCGAGCAGTACTTC
cdr3_length: 15
d_call: TRBD2
j_call: TRBJ2-7
v_call: TRBV15
clone_size: NA

cdr3_aa: CASSVSSVQYF
cdr3_nt: TGTGCCAGTAGCGTCAGTTCCGTTCAGTACTTC
cdr3_length: 11
d_call: NA
j_call: TRBJ2-4
v_call: TRBV19
clone_size: NA